The T cell receptor (beta chain) described here comes from a study of OX40 agonist ivuxolimab in advanced cancers. Generated by immunoSEQ multiplex PCR, the TCRdb table keeps only in-frame clones and is missing some. This sample has 65,000 to 90,000 clones, with about 91% found just once. The germline V and J ends were trimmed by 7 bases and 1 base, with 10 bases remaining between them. The CDR3 is made up of 13 amino acids. Germline CDR1 LNHDA, CDR2 SQIVND (reference sequence). This sample comprised CD4+ or CD8+ T cells sorted from blood, obtained in a trial of the OX40 agonist ivuxolimab. The gene calls are TRBV19 and TRBJ1-1; no clear D. This receptor was obtained from an adult with an advanced solid tumor such as melanoma, head and neck, liver or kidney cancer. The CDR3 reads CASNPRGNTEAFF. DNA for the CDR3: TGTGCCAGTAATCCCCGCGGGAACACTGAAGCTTTCTTT. Supplemented by reference TRBV19 and TRBJ1-1, the full variable domain reads DGGITQSPKYLFRKEGQNVTLSCEQNLNHDAMYWYRQDPGQGLRLIYYSQIVNDFQKGDIAEGYSVSREKKESFPLTVTSAQKNPTAFYLCASNPRGNTEAFFGQGTRLTVV.